This T cell receptor (beta chain) was captured in a study of T cells in localized non-small cell lung cancer (TCRdb year 2020). For context, the study as a whole: The study analyzed T cell repertoires of a few hundred early-stage NSCLC patients, comparing tumors and uninvolved tumor-adjacent lungs. The cohort was made up of a few hundred treatment-naive NSCLC patients whose localized lung tumors had been resected. NSCLC patients had a mean age of around 70 years, and about 140 were male and about 98 female.

The germline V gene sets CDR1 to SQVTM and CDR2 to ANQGSEA. Germline trimming: 5 bases from V, 11 bases from J; junction bases outside gene matches: 8. From its cysteine to its phenylalanine, the CDR3 spans 12 amino acids. Left in the record is the CDR3 DNA by itself, 36 bases read in frame from the first base. At diagnosis, tumor, uninvolved tumor-adjacent lung and peripheral blood were collected and then preserved as a mix of FFPE and fresh-frozen material. Blood samples were analyzed as peripheral blood mononuclear cells for TCR repertoire profiling. Points the paper makes about the study in general: Longer overall survival was associated with higher T cell density in blood, whereas shorter survival was associated with higher clonality in adjacent lung. Multi-region tumor sequencing was not performed, so intratumor heterogeneity could not be excluded. Uninvolved tumor-adjacent lung showed the highest T cell clonality, higher than tumor, which suggests more focused antigenic responses in the adjacent lung. A median of about 55 of the top 100 tumor clones were detected in paired uninvolved adjacent lung, and some 29 of these tumor clones were also found among the top 100 clones of the paired uninvolved adjacent lung. Because of the exploratory design, TCR variables were selected using unadjusted p-values without false-discovery rate correction.

For this clone: Its antigen is currently not known. One base away there is no much larger clone; base qualities are not given.

TCR beta CDR3 regions were sequenced from DNA using the immunoSEQ Assay. In the original analysis: To compute T cell density, TCR beta template counts were normalized to usable DNA, which was estimated by amplifying housekeeping genes. Using the preseqR package, richness was estimated by extrapolating to 120,000 templates for tissue samples and 400,000 templates for PBMC samples. Clonality was defined as one minus Pielou's evenness. To identify tissue-enriched TCRs, differential abundance testing was run on productive amino-acid clonotypes with a minimum total count of 5 and an alpha of 0.1. Repertoire overlap between compartments was quantified with the Jaccard Index and Morisita Overlap Index. TCR beta CDR3s were clustered by GLIPH together with public tetramer-defined viral CDR3s, and at least three viral sequences plus V-gene enrichment were required for viral motifs. TCRdb took this table from immuneACCESS and kept in-frame rearrangements with V and J called. Such tables lack part of the clones; where checked against another copy, unresolved V genes explain under half of the gap, and the rest is unexplained. D and trimming come from the DNA, and the V and J calls and clone size come from that table. The table for this sample lists roughly 61,000 clones; about four fifths of them were counted only once. The top ten clonotypes cover around 4.3% of the sample.

The chain couples TRBV29-1 to TRBJ1-2; the junction holds 10 bases that match TRBD1. The sequence derives from a man aged 35 to 69 with stage II lung adenocarcinoma. The sequencing used PBMCs, collected before any cancer treatment. Read as DNA, the sequence is TGCAGCGTTTTGGCTGGGACAGGGGTATACACCTTC. It translates as CSVLAGTGVYTF. The reference TRBV29-1 and TRBJ1-2 proteins fill in what lies around the CDR3, so the full variable domain reads SAVISQKPSRDICQRGTSLTIQCQVDSQVTMMFWYRQQPGQSLTLIATANQGSEATYESGFVIDKFPISRPNLTFSTLTVSNMSPEDSSIYLCSVLAGTGVYTFGSGTRLTVV.